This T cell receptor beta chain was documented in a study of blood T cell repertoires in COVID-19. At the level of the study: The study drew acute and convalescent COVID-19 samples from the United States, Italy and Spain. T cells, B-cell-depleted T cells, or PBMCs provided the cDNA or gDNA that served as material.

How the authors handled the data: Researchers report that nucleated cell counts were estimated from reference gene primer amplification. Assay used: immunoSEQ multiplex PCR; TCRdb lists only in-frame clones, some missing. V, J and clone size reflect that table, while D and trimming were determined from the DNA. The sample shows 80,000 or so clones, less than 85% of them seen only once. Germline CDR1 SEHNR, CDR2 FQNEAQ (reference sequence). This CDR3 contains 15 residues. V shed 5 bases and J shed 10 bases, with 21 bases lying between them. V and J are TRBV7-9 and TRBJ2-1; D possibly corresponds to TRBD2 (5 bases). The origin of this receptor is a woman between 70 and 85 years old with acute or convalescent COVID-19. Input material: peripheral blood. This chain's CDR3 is CASSLLYSSRGEQFF. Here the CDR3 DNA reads TGTGCCAGCAGCCTGCTTTACAGCTCTCGCGGGGAGCAGTTCTTC.